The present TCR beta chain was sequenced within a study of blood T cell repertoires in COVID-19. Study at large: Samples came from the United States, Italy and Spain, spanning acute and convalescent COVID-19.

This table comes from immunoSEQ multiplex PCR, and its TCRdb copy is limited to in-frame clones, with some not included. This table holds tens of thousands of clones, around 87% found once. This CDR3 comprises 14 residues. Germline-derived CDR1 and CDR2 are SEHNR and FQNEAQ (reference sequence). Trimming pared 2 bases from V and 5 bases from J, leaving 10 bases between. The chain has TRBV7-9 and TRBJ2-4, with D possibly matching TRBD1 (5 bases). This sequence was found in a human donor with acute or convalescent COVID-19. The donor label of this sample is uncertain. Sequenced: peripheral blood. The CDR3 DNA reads TGTGCCAGCAGCTTAATGGAAGGGGAAAACATTCAGTACTTC. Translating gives CASSLMEGENIQYF.